This record looks at one T cell receptor beta chain sequence and its context. Its antigen is still unknown. The sample is drawn from a study of graft-versus-host responses after intestinal transplantation. Profiling relied on immunoSEQ multiplex PCR, and the TCRdb table lists in-frame clones only, not all of them. The sample has tens of thousands of clones; roughly 90% are singletons. The clonotype originates from a human donor who received an intestinal transplant. Sequencing was performed on unstimulated CD8+ T cells sorted from spleen or lymph node cells, taken before intestinal transplant.

The CDR3 loop reads CAWKAPGHVSGANVLTF. The CDR3 nucleotides are TGTGCCTGGAAAGCTCCGGGACATGTCTCTGGGGCCAACGTCCTGACTTTC. This chain joins TRBV30 and TRBJ2-6; D might be TRBD1 (6 bases). Germline V CDR1 and CDR2: GTSNPN, SVGIG (reference sequence). With 4 bases removed from V and 0 bases from J, the gap between germline ends came to 16 bases. The CDR3 totals 17 residues.